Detailed here is one TCR beta chain. Its antigen is not identified. The sample belongs to a study of PD-1 blockade in classical Hodgkin lymphoma. The repertoire was sequenced with immunoSEQ multiplex PCR; TCRdb's copy has only in-frame clones and lacks some. The repertoire has about 25,000 clones, approximately 70% of them found once; the top ten carry roughly 29%. Study results and limitations: Still unresolved is the cause of the repertoire differences, which may be disease activity or prior therapy. Compared with healthy donors, newly diagnosed patients reportedly showed lower baseline TCR diversity. Complete responders matched newly diagnosed patients in baseline diversity.

Time point here: cycle 4 day 1 (C4D1), after less than 7 weeks of nivolumab. Every patient relapsed after autologous stem cell transplantation, and brentuximab vedotin exposure varied. The patients, who had relapsed/refractory classical Hodgkin lymphoma, achieved best responses of complete response, partial response or progressive disease. This CDR3 region has 18 residues. The trim removed 3 bases at V and 3 bases at J, leaving 14 bases unmatched. Germline values: CDR1 SGHTS, CDR2 YDEGEE. Here the sequenced sample was peripheral blood mononuclear cells (PBMCs), taken before the fourth cycle of nivolumab. This chain joins TRBV5-8 and TRBJ2-7; 11 bases map to TRBD2. The clonotype was recovered from a human donor with classical Hodgkin lymphoma. CDR3 in amino acids: CASSSLIGGLADVYEQYF. Here the CDR3 DNA reads TGTGCCAGCAGCTCCCTGATTGGGGGACTAGCGGATGTCTACGAGCAGTACTTC.